These 24 T cell receptor beta chains came from one sample sequenced in a study of T-cell reconstitution after alpha-beta-depleted transplantation in children. Unique molecular identifiers tagged the TCRbeta library. TCRdb recomputed calls from the PCR reads with MiXCR, one row per CDR3 protein. In the table there are around 600,000 distinct CDR3 sequences, roughly 15% of which are singletons. This material consisted of PBMCs from the stem cell graft donor, taken from the stem cell graft. The receptors were sampled from a human donor who donated a stem cell graft to a child with acute myeloid leukemia.

V and J are TRBV2 and TRBJ2-1, with D perhaps TRBD1 (5 bases). The CDR3 has 12 residues. V lost 7 bases and J 7 bases, leaving 11 bases between the germline ends. Per germline, CDR1 SNHLY and CDR2 FYNNEI. The CDR3 region is CASTRRTNEQFF. The CDR3 DNA sequence: TGTGCCAGCACCCGGCGGACAAATGAGCAGTTCTTC. Full variable domain (outside the CDR3, taken from reference TRBV2 and TRBJ2-1): EPEVTQTPSHQVTQMGQEVILRCVPISNHLYFYWYRQILGQKVEFLVSFYNNEISEKSEIFDDQFSVERPDGSNFTLKIRSTKLEDSAMYFCASTRRTNEQFFGPGTRLTVL.

This chain links TRBV21-1 with TRBJ2-3; the D call of TRBD1 is as the table states it, not checked on the DNA. TRBV21-1 is flagged as a pseudogene. There are 16 residues in the CDR3. CDR3 coding DNA: TGTGCCAGCAGCTCGAGGATAGGGGATCCCACAGATACGCAGTATTTT. Its translation is CASSSRIGDPTDTQYF.

This clonotype has just a few counts. J is TRBJ2-3 and V is TRBV7-2; 13 bases agree with TRBD2. Germline V gene sequence: CDR1 SGHTA, CDR2 FQGNSA. Germline trimming cut 5 bases from V and 3 bases from J; bases unmatched to any gene: 5. The CDR3 consists of 16 residues. CDR3 in DNA: TGTGCCAGCAGCCGCCGGGGACTAGCGGGGACAGATACGCAGTATTTT. It encodes CASSRRGLAGTDTQYF.

The V gene is TRBV6-6, the J gene TRBJ2-7; TRBD2 is a possible D gene (5 bases). The CDR3 contains 13 residues. V gave up 3 bases and J gave up 3 bases, with 9 bases separating them. CDR1 and CDR2 (germline): MNHNY, SVGAGI (reference sequence). The CDR3, as DNA: TGTGCCAGCAGTTATAAGGGAGTCTACGAGCAGTACGTC. This gives the protein CASSYKGVYEQYV.

This chain joins TRBV5-1 and TRBJ1-2; no definite D call. Germline V gives CDR1 SGHRS, CDR2 YFSETQ. Between the trimmed V and J ends, which lost 0 bases and 4 bases, there was a span of 13 bases. This CDR3 region has 15 residues. The CDR3 protein is CASSLEGSSTYGYTF. Here the CDR3 DNA reads TGCGCCAGCAGCTTGGAAGGCAGCTCTACCTATGGCTACACCTTC.

This chain connects TRBV9 to TRBJ2-1; D not resolved. CDR1 is SGDLS and CDR2 is YYNGEE in the germline V gene. This CDR3 comprises 15 residues. V was shortened by 3 bases and J by 4 bases, with 14 bases between the two germline ends. CDR3 DNA: TGTGCCAGCAGCGCCGGGCCCTCGTGGTACAATGAGCAGTTCTTC. Translating it yields CASSAGPSWYNEQFF.

A word on this clonotype: One end of the junction varies from germline; a read error may be responsible. V usage is TRBV12-3 or TRBV12-4 and J usage is TRBJ1-2; the D gene is possibly TRBD1 (5 bases). The CDR3 spans 12 residues. The DNA of the CDR3 is TGCGCCAGCACCTTGGGGGGTATCGGCTACACCTTC. It yields the protein CASTLGGIGYTF.

This clonotype has at least ten counts. The chain employs TRBV6-5 and TRBJ1-1; the D is unclear. Germline values: CDR1 MNHEY, CDR2 SVGAGI. The CDR3 covers 11 residues. Trimming cost V 2 bases and J 5 bases, with 3 bases left between them. The CDR3 here is CASSYGTEAFF. The DNA of the CDR3 is TGTGCCAGCAGTTACGGAACTGAAGCTTTCTTT.

In its sample, this clonotype was seen once. This may come from a read error, since a much larger clone is one base off. The chain uses TRBV6-5 and TRBJ2-3, with 12 bases lining up with TRBD2. The germline gives CDR1 MNHEY, CDR2 SVGAGI. V gave up 4 bases and J gave up 6 bases; unmatched junction bases: 8. This CDR3 is built from 16 residues. The DNA of the CDR3 is TGTGCCAGCAGTTCGATATCCGGACTAGCGGGGGATACGCAGTATTTT. It encodes CASSSISGLAGDTQYF.

Many counts were recorded for this clonotype. The chain carries TRBV27 and TRBJ2-7; tentative D call: TRBD1 (5 bases). The germline V gene has CDR1 MNHEY and CDR2 SMNVEV (reference sequence). V was pared by 0 bases and J by 4 bases, with 13 bases between. The CDR3 loop spans 15 amino acids. The CDR3 loop reads CASSLSLGQGYEQYV. The CDR3 DNA sequence: TGTGCCAGCAGTTTATCGCTGGGCCAGGGATACGAGCAGTACGTC.

This clonotype has at least ten counts. V gene TRBV20-1 combines with J gene TRBJ2-1; 7 positions agree with TRBD2. Germline V gives CDR1 DFQATT, CDR2 SNEGSKA (reference sequence). After removal of 5 bases from V and 3 bases from J, the junction contained 10 bases not matched to a gene. The CDR3 is made up of 15 amino acids. The CDR3 nucleotides are TGCAGTGCTTCTATAGCGGGTTGGAACTACAATGAGCAGTTCTTC. Translated: CSASIAGWNYNEQFF.

This clonotype came up many times. The V call is TRBV20-1, the J call TRBJ2-5, with D possibly matching TRBD2 (6 bases). V dropped 5 bases and J dropped 2 bases, with 24 bases sitting between them. The CDR3 has 17 amino acids. Germline values: CDR1 DFQATT, CDR2 SNEGSKA (reference sequence). The CDR3: CSAGTSFTGLGQETQYF. The CDR3 DNA sequence: TGCAGTGCTGGAACTAGCTTCACGGGTTTGGGGCAAGAGACCCAGTACTTC.

This clonotype has at least ten counts. CDR3 DNA sequence: TGTGCCAGCACCCAAGGGTTGGGGAACAGCAATGAGCAGTTCTTC. Residues: CASTQGLGNSNEQFF. The rearrangement links TRBV12-3 or TRBV12-4 to TRBJ2-1; no firm D call. V lost 7 bases, J lost 6 bases, and 19 bases lay in between. There are 15 residues in the CDR3.

There are many counts of this clonotype. J is TRBJ1-2 and V is TRBV25-1; 7 bases match TRBD1. This CDR3 is 12 amino acids long. Germline loops: CDR1 MGHDK, CDR2 SYGVNS. Germline trimming cut 4 bases from V and 6 bases from J; bases unmatched to any gene: 2. Written as DNA, the CDR3 is TGTGCCAGCAGTGCCACAGGGGATGGCTACACCTTC. Its protein product is CASSATGDGYTF.

This clonotype came up a few times. The chain uses TRBV7-2 and TRBJ2-2; D uncertain. The CDR3 is 14 residues long. V lost 1 base and J 10 bases, leaving 13 bases between the germline ends. Germline CDR1 SGHTA, CDR2 FQGNSA. CDR3 DNA sequence: TGTGCCAGCAGCTTAGAGTTGGGGTCCGAGGAGCTGTTTTTT. Protein: CASSLELGSEELFF.

This clonotype was observed a handful of times. V is TRBV7-9 and J is TRBJ2-5, with 12 bases that match TRBD1. The ends lost 4 bases at V and 6 bases at J; junction bases unmatched: 3. Germline CDR1 reads SEHNR; CDR2 reads FQNEAQ (reference sequence). This CDR3 has 14 amino acids. The CDR3 DNA is TGTGCCAGCAGCTCGGGACAGGGGGCGCAGACCCAGTACTTC. This codes for CASSSGQGAQTQYF.

This clonotype was seen ten or more times. The CDR3, as DNA: TGCAGTGCCTTGCGGACCAACTATGGCTACACCTTC. Its protein is CSALRTNYGYTF. The chain employs TRBV20-1 and TRBJ1-2; D gene ambiguous. The CDR3 is 12 amino acids. Germline V gives CDR1 DFQATT, CDR2 SNEGSKA (reference sequence). Between the trimmed V and J ends, which lost 6 bases and 2 bases, there was a span of 10 bases.

This clonotype was detected many times. The chain couples TRBV15 to TRBJ2-3; D may be TRBD2 (7 bases). Germline CDR1 reads LNHNV; CDR2 reads YYDKDF (reference sequence). V was cut by 3 bases and J by 6 bases, with 16 bases left in between. The CDR3 is made up of 15 amino acids. In DNA form, the CDR3 reads TGTGCCACCAGCAGGAACCGGGGGGCAGGGGATACGCAGTATTTT. This codes for CATSRNRGAGDTQYF.

This clonotype was counted at least ten times. V gene TRBV10-3 combines with J gene TRBJ2-3, with 8 bases aligning to TRBD1. Losses at the gene ends were 6 bases for V and 3 bases for J; bases not matched to a gene: 5. Germline V lookup: CDR1 ENHRY, CDR2 SYGVKD. CDR3 length equals 14 residues. CDR3 nucleotide sequence: TGTGCCATCAGCCCGGGACAGGATACAGATACGCAGTATTTT. Its translation: CAISPGQDTDTQYF.

J is TRBJ2-2 and V is TRBV2; D not resolved. Germline loops: CDR1 SNHLY, CDR2 FYNNEI. Trimming shortened V by 7 bases and J by 8 bases, and 14 bases separated the two germline ends. The CDR3 consists of 13 residues. DNA for the CDR3: TGTGCCAGCATCTCAAGGGCTGGAGGGGAGCTGTTTTTT. Its protein is CASISRAGGELFF.

At least ten counts were recorded for this clonotype. The chain carries TRBV20-1 and TRBJ2-5, with 11 positions matching TRBD2. The CDR3 sequence is 18 residues long. V was pared by 5 bases and J by 5 bases, with 19 bases of the junction left unmatched. Germline V gene data show CDR1 as DFQATT and CDR2 as SNEGSKA (reference sequence). CDR3 sequence: CSAWGMIFSSGGRETQYF. The CDR3 nucleotides read TGCAGTGCTTGGGGCATGATTTTTTCTAGCGGGGGGCGTGAGACCCAGTACTTC.

A word on this clonotype: A much more abundant neighbour one base away suggests this may be a read error. This chain connects TRBV5-8 to TRBJ2-7; TRBD2 agrees at 7 bases. The CDR3 consists of 16 residues. CDR1 SGHTS and CDR2 YDEGEE come from the germline V gene. V lost 4 bases and J lost 3; bases outside the gene matches: 13. The CDR3 coding sequence is TGTGCCAGCAGCCCCGACTCCAGCGGGGCGAGCTACGAGCAGTACTTC. Translated, it gives CASSPDSSGASYEQYF.

This chain uses TRBV4-1 with TRBJ2-1; D is possibly TRBD1 (5 bases). The CDR3 covers 18 residues. V dropped 0 bases and J dropped 0 bases, with 15 bases sitting between them. Germline V gene data show CDR1 as MGHRA and CDR2 as YSYEKL. The CDR3 sequence is CASSQDTGLLSSYNEQFF. Here the CDR3 DNA reads TGCGCCAGCAGCCAAGATACAGGCCTTCTAAGCTCCTACAATGAGCAGTTCTTC.

This clonotype was counted only a few times. The V and J genes are TRBV27 and TRBJ2-1; D is possibly TRBD1 (5 bases). Germline V gene data show CDR1 as MNHEY and CDR2 as SMNVEV (reference sequence). This CDR3 has 15 residues. Trimming took off 8 bases at V and 7 bases at J, with 21 bases between the two ends. The CDR3 DNA is TGTGCCAGCCGCGAGGACACCGGTATAAGTAATGAGCAGTTCTTC. Protein: CASREDTGISNEQFF.